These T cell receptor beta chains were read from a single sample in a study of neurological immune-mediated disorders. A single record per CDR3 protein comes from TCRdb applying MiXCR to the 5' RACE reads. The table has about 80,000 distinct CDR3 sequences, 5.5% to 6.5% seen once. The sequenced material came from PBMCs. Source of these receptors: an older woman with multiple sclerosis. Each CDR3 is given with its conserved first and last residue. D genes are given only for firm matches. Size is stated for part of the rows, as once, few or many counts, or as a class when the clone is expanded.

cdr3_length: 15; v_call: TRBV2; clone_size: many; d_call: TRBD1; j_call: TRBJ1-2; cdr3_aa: CASSVQGAVRYGYTF; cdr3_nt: TGTGCCAGCAGTGTACAGGGGGCGGTAAGATATGGCTACACCTTC
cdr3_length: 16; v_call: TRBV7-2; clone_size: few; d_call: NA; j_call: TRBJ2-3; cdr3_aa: CASSLFLRGSQDTQYF; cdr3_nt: TGTGCCAGCAGCTTATTTCTGCGGGGATCCCAAGATACGCAGTATTTT
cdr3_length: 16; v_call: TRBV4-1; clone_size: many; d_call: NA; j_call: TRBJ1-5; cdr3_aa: CASSQVKGHSNQPQHF; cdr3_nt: TGCGCCAGCAGCCAAGTAAAAGGTCATAGCAATCAGCCCCAGCATTTT
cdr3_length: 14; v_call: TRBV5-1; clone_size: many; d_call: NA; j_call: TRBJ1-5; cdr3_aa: CASSGGVGNQPQHF; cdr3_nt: TGCGCCAGCTCCGGCGGGGTAGGCAATCAGCCCCAGCATTTT
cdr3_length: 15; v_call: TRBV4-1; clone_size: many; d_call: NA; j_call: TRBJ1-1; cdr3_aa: CASSQDLNRVSEAFF; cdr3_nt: TGCGCCAGCAGCCAAGATTTGAACAGGGTGAGTGAAGCTTTCTTT
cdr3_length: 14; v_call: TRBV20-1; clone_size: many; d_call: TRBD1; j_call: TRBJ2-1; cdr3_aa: CSARGTGPYNEQFF; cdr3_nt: TGCAGTGCTAGAGGGACAGGACCCTACAATGAGCAGTTCTTC
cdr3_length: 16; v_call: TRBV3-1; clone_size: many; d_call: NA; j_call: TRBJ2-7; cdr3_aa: CASSPPGRGGPYEQYF; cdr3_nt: TGTGCCAGCAGCCCCCCCGGTCGGGGAGGTCCCTACGAGCAGTACTTC
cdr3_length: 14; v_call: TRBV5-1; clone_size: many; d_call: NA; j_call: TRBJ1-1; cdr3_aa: CASISAGLNTEAFF; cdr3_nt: TGCGCCAGCATCTCGGCTGGACTGAACACTGAAGCTTTCTTT
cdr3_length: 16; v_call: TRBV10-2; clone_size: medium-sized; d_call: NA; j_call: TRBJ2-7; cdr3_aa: CASSLGQLLLSYEQYF; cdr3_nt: TGCGCCAGCTCCCTAGGACAGCTCTTATTATCCTACGAGCAGTACTTC
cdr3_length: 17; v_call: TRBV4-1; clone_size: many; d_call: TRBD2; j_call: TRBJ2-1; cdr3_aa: CASSQGGSGGPYNEQFF; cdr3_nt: TGCGCCAGCAGCCAAGGGGGTAGCGGGGGGCCTTACAATGAGCAGTTCTTC
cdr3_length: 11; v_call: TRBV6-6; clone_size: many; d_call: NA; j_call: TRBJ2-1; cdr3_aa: CASSARNEQFF; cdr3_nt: TGTGCCAGCAGTGCTAGGAATGAGCAGTTCTTC
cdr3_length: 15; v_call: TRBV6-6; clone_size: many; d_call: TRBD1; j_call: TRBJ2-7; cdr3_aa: CASSYSGTGDYEQYF; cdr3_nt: TGTGCCAGCAGTTACTCGGGGACAGGGGACTACGAGCAGTACTTC
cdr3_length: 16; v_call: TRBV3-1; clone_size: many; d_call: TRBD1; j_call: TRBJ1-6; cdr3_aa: CASRLSWTGFSSPLHF; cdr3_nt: TGTGCCAGCAGGCTTAGCTGGACAGGGTTCAGTTCACCCCTCCACTTT
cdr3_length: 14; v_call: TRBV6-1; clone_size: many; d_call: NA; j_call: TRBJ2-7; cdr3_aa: CASRPRGQSYEQYF; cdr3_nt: TGTGCCAGCAGACCCCGTGGACAGTCCTACGAGCAGTACTTC
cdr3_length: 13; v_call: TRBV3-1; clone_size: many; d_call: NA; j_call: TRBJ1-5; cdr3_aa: CASSQDLGQPQHF; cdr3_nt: TGTGCCAGCAGCCAAGATCTGGGTCAGCCCCAGCATTTT
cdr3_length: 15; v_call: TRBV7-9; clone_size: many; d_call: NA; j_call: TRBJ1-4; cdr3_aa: CASSIRTATNEKLFF; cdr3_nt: TGTGCCAGCAGCATCCGGACAGCAACTAATGAAAAACTGTTTTTT
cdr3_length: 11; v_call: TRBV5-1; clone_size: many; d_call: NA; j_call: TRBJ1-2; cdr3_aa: CASSSSGGYTF; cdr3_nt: TGCGCCAGCAGCTCCAGCGGTGGCTACACCTTC
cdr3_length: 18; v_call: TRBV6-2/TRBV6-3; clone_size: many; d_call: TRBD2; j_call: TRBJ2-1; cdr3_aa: CASSYRGLAGGTYNEQFF; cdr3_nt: TGTGCCAGCAGTTACCGCGGACTAGCGGGGGGCACCTACAATGAGCAGTTCTTC
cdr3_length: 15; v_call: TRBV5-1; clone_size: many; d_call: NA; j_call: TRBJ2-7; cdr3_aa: CASSPPGTMHYEQYF; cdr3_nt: TGCGCCAGCAGCCCACCCGGGACGATGCACTACGAGCAGTACTTC
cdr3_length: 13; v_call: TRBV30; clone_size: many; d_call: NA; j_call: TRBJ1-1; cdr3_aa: CAWSVGAGTEAFF; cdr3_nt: TGTGCCTGGAGTGTAGGAGCAGGGACTGAAGCTTTCTTT
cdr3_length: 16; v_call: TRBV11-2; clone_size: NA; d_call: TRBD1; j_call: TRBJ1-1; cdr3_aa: CASSGSGGSYFSEAFF; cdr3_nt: TGTGCCAGCAGCGGATCAGGGGGCTCCTACTTCTCTGAAGCTTTCTTT
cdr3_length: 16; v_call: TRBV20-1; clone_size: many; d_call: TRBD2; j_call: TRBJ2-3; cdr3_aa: CSAPGTSGLGTDTQYF; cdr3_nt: TGCAGTGCTCCCGGGACTAGCGGATTAGGCACAGATACGCAGTATTTT
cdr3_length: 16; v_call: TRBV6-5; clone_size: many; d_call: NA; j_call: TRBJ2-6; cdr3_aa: CASSYFQGIGANVLTF; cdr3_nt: TGTGCCAGCAGTTACTTTCAGGGTATCGGGGCCAACGTCCTGACTTTC
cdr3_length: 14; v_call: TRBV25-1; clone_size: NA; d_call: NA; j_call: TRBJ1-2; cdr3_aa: CASSGEVGGYGYTF; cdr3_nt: TGTGCCAGCAGTGGGGAGGTTGGGGGATATGGCTACACCTTC
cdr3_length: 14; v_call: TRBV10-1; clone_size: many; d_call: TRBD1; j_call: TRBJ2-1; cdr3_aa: CASSRQGSYNEQFF; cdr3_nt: TGCGCCAGCAGTCGACAGGGGTCCTACAATGAGCAGTTCTTC
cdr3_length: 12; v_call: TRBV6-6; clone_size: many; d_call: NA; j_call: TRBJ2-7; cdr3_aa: CASQGQIYEQYF; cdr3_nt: TGTGCCAGCCAAGGACAGATCTACGAGCAGTACTTC
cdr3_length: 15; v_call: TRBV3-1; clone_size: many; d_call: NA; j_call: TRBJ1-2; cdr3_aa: CASSQGHGPPQPYTF; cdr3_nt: TGTGCCAGCAGCCAAGGCCACGGACCGCCGCAGCCCTACACCTTC
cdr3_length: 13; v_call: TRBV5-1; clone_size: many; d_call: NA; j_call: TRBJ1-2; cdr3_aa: CASSLTETYGYTF; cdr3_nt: TGCGCCAGCAGCTTAACAGAGACCTATGGCTACACCTTC
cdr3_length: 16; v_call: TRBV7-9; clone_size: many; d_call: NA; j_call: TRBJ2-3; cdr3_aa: CASSYTGTRATDTQYF; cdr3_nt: TGTGCCAGCAGCTACACCGGGACCCGCGCAACAGATACGCAGTATTTT
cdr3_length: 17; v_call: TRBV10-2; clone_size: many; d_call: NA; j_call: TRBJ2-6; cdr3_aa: CASSAFRGSSGANVLTF; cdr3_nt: TGCGCCAGCAGTGCTTTTCGGGGGAGCTCTGGGGCCAACGTCCTGACTTTC
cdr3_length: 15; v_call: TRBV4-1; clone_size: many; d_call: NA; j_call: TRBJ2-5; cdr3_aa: CASSQLDSVGETQYF; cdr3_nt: TGCGCCAGCAGCCAACTAGACAGCGTTGGAGAGACCCAGTACTTC
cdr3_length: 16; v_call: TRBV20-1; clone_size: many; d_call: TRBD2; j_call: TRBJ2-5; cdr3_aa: CSARVASGGARETQYF; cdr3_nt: TGCAGTGCTAGAGTGGCTAGCGGGGGGGCGCGGGAGACCCAGTACTTC
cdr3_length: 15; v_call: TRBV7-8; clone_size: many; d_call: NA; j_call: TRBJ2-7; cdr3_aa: CASSLVRGGSYEQYF; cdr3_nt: TGTGCCAGCAGCTTAGTCAGGGGGGGATCCTACGAGCAGTACTTC
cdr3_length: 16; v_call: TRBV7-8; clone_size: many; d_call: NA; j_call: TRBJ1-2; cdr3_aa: CASSLAMGGAGNGYTF; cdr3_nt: TGTGCCAGCAGCTTAGCGATGGGGGGCGCTGGGAATGGCTACACCTTC
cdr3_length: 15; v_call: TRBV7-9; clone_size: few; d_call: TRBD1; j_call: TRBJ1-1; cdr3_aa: CASSPSRDRNTEAFF; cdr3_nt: TGTGCCAGCAGCCCATCCCGGGACAGAAACACTGAAGCTTTCTTT
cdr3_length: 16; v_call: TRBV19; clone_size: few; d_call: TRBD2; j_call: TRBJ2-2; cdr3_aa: CASSRTSGGFTGELFF; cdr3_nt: TGTGCCAGTAGTAGGACTAGCGGGGGCTTCACCGGGGAGCTGTTTTTT